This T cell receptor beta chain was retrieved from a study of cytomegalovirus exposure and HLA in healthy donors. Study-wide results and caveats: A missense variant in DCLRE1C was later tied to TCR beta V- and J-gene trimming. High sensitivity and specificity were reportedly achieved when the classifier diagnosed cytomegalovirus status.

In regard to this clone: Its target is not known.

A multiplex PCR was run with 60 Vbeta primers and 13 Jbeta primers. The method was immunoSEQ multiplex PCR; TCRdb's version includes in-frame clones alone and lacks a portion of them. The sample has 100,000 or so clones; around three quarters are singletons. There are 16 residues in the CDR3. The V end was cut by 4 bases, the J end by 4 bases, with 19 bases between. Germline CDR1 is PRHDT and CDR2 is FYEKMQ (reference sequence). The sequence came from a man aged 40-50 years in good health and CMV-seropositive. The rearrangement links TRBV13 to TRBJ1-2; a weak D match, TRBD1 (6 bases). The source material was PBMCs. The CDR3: CASSSGLNTGIYGYTF. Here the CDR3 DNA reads TGTGCCAGCAGCTCAGGGCTGAATACAGGGATCTATGGCTACACCTTC. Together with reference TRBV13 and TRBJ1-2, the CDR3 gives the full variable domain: AAGVIQSPRHLIKEKRETATLKCYPIPRHDTVYWYQQGPGQDPQFLISFYEKMQSDKGSIPDRFSAQQFSDYHSELNMSSLELGDSALYFCASSSGLNTGIYGYTFGSGTRLTVV.